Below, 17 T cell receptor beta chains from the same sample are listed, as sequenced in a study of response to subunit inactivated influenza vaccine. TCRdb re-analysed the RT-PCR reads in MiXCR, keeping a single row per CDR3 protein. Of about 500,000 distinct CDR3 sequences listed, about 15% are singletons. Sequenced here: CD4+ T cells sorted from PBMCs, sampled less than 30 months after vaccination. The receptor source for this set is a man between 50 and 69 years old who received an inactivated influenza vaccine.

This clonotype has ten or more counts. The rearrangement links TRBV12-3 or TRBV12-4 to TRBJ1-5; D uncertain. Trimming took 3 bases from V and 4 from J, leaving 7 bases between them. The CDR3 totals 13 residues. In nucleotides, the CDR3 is TGTGCCAGCAGTTTCAGTGAGAATCAGCCCCAGCATTTT. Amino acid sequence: CASSFSENQPQHF.

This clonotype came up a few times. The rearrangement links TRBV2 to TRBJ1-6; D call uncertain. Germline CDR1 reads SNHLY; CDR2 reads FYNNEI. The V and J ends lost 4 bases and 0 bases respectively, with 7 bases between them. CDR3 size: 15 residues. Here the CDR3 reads CASSVAASYNSPLHF. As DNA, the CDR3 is TGTGCCAGCAGTGTCGCAGCCTCCTATAATTCACCCCTCCACTTT.

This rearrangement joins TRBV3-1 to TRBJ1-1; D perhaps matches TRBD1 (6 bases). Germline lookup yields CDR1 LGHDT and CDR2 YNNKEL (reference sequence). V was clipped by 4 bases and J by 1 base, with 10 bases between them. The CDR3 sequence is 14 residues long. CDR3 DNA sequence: TGTGCCAGCAGCCGCAGGGGTGGGAACACTGAAGCTTTCTTT. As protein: CASSRRGGNTEAFF.

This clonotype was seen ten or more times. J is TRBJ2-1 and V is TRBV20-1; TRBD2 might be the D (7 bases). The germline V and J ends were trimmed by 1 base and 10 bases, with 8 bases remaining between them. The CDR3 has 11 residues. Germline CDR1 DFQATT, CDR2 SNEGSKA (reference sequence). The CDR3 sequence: CSARGGGEQFF. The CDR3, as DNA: TGCAGTGCTAGAGGGGGGGGCGAGCAGTTCTTC.

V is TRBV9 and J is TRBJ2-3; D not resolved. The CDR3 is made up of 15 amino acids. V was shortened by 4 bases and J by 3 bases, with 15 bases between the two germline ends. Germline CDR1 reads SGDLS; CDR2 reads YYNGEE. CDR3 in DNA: TGTGCCAGCAGCCCCCACCCAGCCAGTACAGATACGCAGTATTTT. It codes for CASSPHPASTDTQYF.

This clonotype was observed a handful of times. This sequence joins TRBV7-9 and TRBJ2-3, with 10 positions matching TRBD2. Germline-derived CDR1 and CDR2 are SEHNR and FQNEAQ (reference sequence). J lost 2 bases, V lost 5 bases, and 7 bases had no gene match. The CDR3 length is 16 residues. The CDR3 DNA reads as TGTGCCAGCAGCGGCAGGACTAGCGGCCCCACAGATACGCAGTATTTT. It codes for CASSGRTSGPTDTQYF.

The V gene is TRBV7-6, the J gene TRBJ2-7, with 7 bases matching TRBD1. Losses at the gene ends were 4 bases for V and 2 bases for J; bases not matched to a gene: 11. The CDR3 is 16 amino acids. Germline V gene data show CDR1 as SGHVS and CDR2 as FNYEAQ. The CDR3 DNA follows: TGTGCCAGCAGCTCGCTGTACAGGGGTAGGCCCTACGAGCAGTACTTC. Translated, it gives CASSSLYRGRPYEQYF.

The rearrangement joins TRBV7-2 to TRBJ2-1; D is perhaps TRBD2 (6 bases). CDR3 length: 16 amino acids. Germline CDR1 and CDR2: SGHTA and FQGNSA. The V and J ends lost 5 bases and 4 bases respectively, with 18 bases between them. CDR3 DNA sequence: TGTGCCAGCAGCCAGAGTGGGGGACTCCAGTACAATGAGCAGTTCTTC. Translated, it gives CASSQSGGLQYNEQFF. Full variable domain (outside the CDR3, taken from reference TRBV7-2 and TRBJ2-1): GAGVSQSPSNKVTEKGKDVELRCDPISGHTALYWYRQSLGQGLEFLIYFQGNSAPDKSGLPSDRFSAERTGGSVSTLTIQRTQQEDSAVYLCASSQSGGLQYNEQFFGPGTRLTVL.

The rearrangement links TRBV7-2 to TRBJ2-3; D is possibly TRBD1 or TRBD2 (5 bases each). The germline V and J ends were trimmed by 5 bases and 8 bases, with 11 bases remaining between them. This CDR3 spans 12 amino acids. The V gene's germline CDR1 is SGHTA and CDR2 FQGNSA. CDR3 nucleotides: TGTGCCAGCAGCCCCGGGGCGGGTACGCAGTATTTT. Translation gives CASSPGAGTQYF. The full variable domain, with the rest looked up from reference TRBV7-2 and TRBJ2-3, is GAGVSQSPSNKVTEKGKDVELRCDPISGHTALYWYRQSLGQGLEFLIYFQGNSAPDKSGLPSDRFSAERTGGSVSTLTIQRTQQEDSAVYLCASSPGAGTQYFGPGTRLTVL.

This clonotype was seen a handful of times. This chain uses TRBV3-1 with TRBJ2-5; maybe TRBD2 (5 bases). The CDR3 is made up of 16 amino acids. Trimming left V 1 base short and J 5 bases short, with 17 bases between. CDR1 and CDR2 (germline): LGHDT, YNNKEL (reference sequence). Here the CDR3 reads CASSQAGLLISETQYF. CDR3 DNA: TGTGCCAGCAGCCAAGCGGGATTACTAATTAGTGAGACCCAGTACTTC.

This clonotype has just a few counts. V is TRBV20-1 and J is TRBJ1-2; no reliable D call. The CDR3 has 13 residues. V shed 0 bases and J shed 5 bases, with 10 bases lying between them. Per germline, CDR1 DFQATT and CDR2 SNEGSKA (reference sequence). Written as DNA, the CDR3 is TGCAGTGCTAGAGATCGACGGGTTTATGGCTACACCTTC. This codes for CSARDRRVYGYTF.

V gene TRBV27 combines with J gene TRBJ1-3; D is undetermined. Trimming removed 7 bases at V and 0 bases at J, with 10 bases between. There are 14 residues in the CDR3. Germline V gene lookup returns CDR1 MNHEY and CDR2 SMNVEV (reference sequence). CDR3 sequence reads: CASTVESSGNTIYF. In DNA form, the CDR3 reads TGTGCCAGCACGGTCGAGAGCTCTGGAAACACCATATATTTT.

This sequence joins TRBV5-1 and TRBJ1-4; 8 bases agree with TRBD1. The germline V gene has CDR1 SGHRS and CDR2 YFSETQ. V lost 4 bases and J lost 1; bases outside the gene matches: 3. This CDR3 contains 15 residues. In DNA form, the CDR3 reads TGCGCCAGCAGCACAGGGGGGGGAACTAATGAAAAACTGTTTTTT. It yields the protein CASSTGGGTNEKLFF.

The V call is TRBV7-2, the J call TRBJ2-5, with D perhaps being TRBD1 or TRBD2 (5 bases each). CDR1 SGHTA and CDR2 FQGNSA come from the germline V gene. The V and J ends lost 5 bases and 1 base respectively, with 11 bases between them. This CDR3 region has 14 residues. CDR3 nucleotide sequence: TGTGCCAGCAGCGCCTGGGACGGCCAAGAGACCCAGTACTTC. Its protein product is CASSAWDGQETQYF. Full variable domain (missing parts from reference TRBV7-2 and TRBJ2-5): GAGVSQSPSNKVTEKGKDVELRCDPISGHTALYWYRQSLGQGLEFLIYFQGNSAPDKSGLPSDRFSAERTGGSVSTLTIQRTQQEDSAVYLCASSAWDGQETQYFGPGTRLLVL.

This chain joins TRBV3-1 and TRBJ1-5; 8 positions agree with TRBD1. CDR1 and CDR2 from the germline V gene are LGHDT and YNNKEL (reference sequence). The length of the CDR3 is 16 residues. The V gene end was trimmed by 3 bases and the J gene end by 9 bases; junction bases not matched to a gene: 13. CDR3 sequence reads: CASSHSTGGRGGPQHF. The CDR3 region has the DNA TGTGCCAGCAGCCATTCCACAGGGGGAAGAGGGGGGCCCCAGCATTTT.

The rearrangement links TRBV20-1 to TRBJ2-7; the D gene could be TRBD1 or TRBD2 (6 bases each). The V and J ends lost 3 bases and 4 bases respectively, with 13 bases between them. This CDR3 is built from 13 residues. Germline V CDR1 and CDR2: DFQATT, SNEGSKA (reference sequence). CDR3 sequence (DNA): TGCAGTGCTAGCAGAGGGGGGAGGTACGAGCAGTACTTC. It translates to CSASRGGRYEQYF.

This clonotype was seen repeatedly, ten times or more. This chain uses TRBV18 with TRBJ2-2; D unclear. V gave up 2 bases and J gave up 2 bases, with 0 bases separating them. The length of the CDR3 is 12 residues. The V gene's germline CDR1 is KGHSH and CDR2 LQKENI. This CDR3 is CASSPNTGELFF. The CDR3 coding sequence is TGTGCCAGCTCACCAAACACCGGGGAGCTGTTTTTT.